This T cell receptor (beta chain) was captured in a study of T cells in Graves' hyperthyroidism and ophthalmopathy. RNA transcripts provided the source from which TCR beta CDR3 regions were amplified. HTBI primers were employed in a first-round RT-PCR of the TCR CDR3. TCRdb re-called the multiplex PCR reads through MiXCR, storing one row per CDR3 protein. The sample includes 300,000 to 450,000 distinct CDR3 sequences, less than 20% of them seen just once. J gave up 7 bases and V 5 bases, and 12 bases lay outside the gene matches. CDR3 length: 16 residues. Germline CDR1 and CDR2: MNHNS and SASEGT. Whole-study findings and limits: Prediction of ophthalmopathy progression came a median around 6 months pre-onset. Most clonotypes expanded in thyroid above 0.001 were likewise present in blood.

This clonotype was found a few times. The antigen is unknown. About 10 ml of fresh peripheral blood supplied the PBMCs. The chain links TRBV6-1 to TRBJ1-5, with TRBD1 matching over 9 bases. Sequenced sample: blood. This clonotype was obtained from a woman aged 18-29 years with Graves' hyperthyroidism that later progressed to Graves' ophthalmopathy. The CDR3 DNA follows: TGTGCCAGCAGTCGCTACCCACAGGGGACAGGGCAGCCCCAGCATTTT. Protein sequence: CASSRYPQGTGQPQHF.